The 20 T cell receptor beta chains listed next were all sequenced from one sample in a study of T-cell memory formation after mild COVID-19. TCRdb re-called the 5' RACE reads with MiXCR, one entry per CDR3 protein. The sample yields 300,000 to 400,000 distinct CDR3 sequences, around 15% seen once. Sequences were obtained from PBMCs or a T cell subset sorted from them (not recorded which). The receptors come from a man aged 18 to 29 who had mild COVID-19 (a few samples of this study predate the infection). Cell type and time point are not known.

The V and J genes are TRBV4-1 and TRBJ2-7; no definite D call. The CDR3 spans 16 residues. Trimming removed 1 base from V and 0 bases from J, with 13 bases in between. Germline V gene lookup returns CDR1 MGHRA and CDR2 YSYEKL. The CDR3 coding sequence is TGCGCCAGCAGCCAAGGTTTTCGAACCCGCTCCTACGAGCAGTACTTC. It encodes CASSQGFRTRSYEQYF.

At least ten counts were recorded for this clonotype. This chain uses TRBV5-1 with TRBJ2-5, with TRBD2 matching 8 bases. This CDR3 region has 14 residues. Losses at the gene ends were 4 bases for V and 1 base for J; bases not matched to a gene: 3. The germline V gene encodes CDR1 SGHRS and CDR2 YFSETQ. Here the CDR3 reads CASSVSGGQETQYF. The CDR3 coding sequence is TGCGCCAGCAGCGTAAGCGGGGGCCAAGAGACCCAGTACTTC.

Comment on this clonotype: At one end the junction does not follow the germline gene, possibly because of a read error. The rearrangement joins TRBV12-3 or TRBV12-4 to TRBJ1-1; no clear D gene. There are 12 residues in the CDR3. In DNA form, the CDR3 reads TGTGCCAGCAGTCTAGCAGGTTACGAAGCTTTCTTT. Encoded protein: CASSLAGYEAFF.

The chain combines TRBV11-2 with TRBJ2-1, with TRBD2 as a possible D gene (6 bases). The CDR3 extends over 13 amino acids. V was pared by 3 bases and J by 9 bases, with 12 bases between. Germline CDR1 is SGHAT and CDR2 is FQNNGV. The CDR3 DNA reads TGTGCCAGCAGCTTCTCGGGAGAAGGTGAGCAGTTCTTC. This codes for CASSFSGEGEQFF.

This clonotype occurred a few times. V gene TRBV7-2 combines with J gene TRBJ2-3; weak D call: TRBD2 (6 bases). V lost 6 bases to trimming and J lost 5 bases, with 15 bases between them. The CDR3 has 14 amino acids. The germline V gene has CDR1 SGHTA and CDR2 FQGNSA. The CDR3 loop is CASSLAYWKDTQYF. CDR3 nucleotides: TGTGCCAGCAGTCTAGCGTACTGGAAAGATACGCAGTATTTT. The complete variable domain, with remaining parts taken from reference TRBV7-2 and TRBJ2-3, reads GAGVSQSPSNKVTEKGKDVELRCDPISGHTALYWYRQSLGQGLEFLIYFQGNSAPDKSGLPSDRFSAERTGGSVSTLTIQRTQQEDSAVYLCASSLAYWKDTQYFGPGTRLTVL.

This clonotype showed up just a few times. V usage is TRBV7-2 and J usage is TRBJ2-1, with D possibly being TRBD2 (5 bases). Between the trimmed V and J ends, which lost 4 bases and 9 bases, there was a span of 13 bases. CDR3 length: 13 residues. CDR1 and CDR2 (germline): SGHTA, FQGNSA. This CDR3 reads CASSSQEAVEQFF. The DNA for the CDR3 is TGTGCCAGCAGCTCCCAGGAGGCGGTTGAGCAGTTCTTC.

The chain carries TRBV7-9 and TRBJ1-4, with D possibly TRBD1 on 5 matching bases. The germline V gene has CDR1 SEHNR and CDR2 FQNEAQ (reference sequence). V was cut by 2 bases and J by 6 bases, with 13 bases left in between. The CDR3 contains 15 residues. The CDR3 sequence: CASSLRGVGDEKLFF. As DNA, the CDR3 is TGTGCCAGCAGCTTACGGGGGGTTGGGGATGAAAAACTGTTTTTT.

This clonotype has at least ten counts. CDR3: CASSLLSPPPPEQFF. The CDR3 DNA follows: TGTGCCAGCAGTTTATTGAGCCCTCCCCCCCCTGAGCAGTTCTTC. The rearrangement uses TRBV12-3 or TRBV12-4 and TRBJ2-1, with unresolved D. The CDR3 covers 15 residues. V was clipped by 2 bases and J by 9 bases, with 17 bases between them.

The V gene is TRBV28, the J gene TRBJ1-5; D not certain. Trimming left V 1 base short and J 4 bases short, with 11 bases between. This CDR3 contains 15 residues. Looked up from germline, CDR1 is MDHEN and CDR2 is SYDVKM. The CDR3 sequence is CASSLSGIRNQPQHF. CDR3 DNA: TGTGCCAGCAGTTTATCGGGGATTCGGAATCAGCCCCAGCATTTT.

This clonotype turned up a few times. CDR3 nucleotide sequence: TGTGCCAGCAGCCAAGAGACGCCTAGCGGTTATACGCAGTATTTT. Encoded protein: CASSQETPSGYTQYF. The chain couples TRBV4-2 to TRBJ2-3; 7 nucleotides line up with TRBD2. Germline V gene sequence: CDR1 LGHNA, CDR2 YNFKEQ. V shed 0 bases and J 7 bases; nucleotides not matched to a gene: 7. The CDR3 sequence is 15 residues long.

This clonotype was found a few times. V and J are TRBV5-1 and TRBJ1-2; TRBD1 aligns across 10 bases. The CDR3 has 18 residues. V lost 4 bases to trimming and J lost 3 bases; unmatched junction nucleotides: 15. The germline gives CDR1 SGHRS, CDR2 YFSETQ. CDR3: CASSVDAGTGADYYGYTF. The CDR3 DNA reads TGCGCCAGCAGCGTTGACGCCGGGACAGGGGCCGACTACTATGGCTACACCTTC.

This clonotype was seen at least ten times. The chain couples TRBV6-6 to TRBJ2-5, with 15 nucleotides matching TRBD2. The germline gives CDR1 MNHNY, CDR2 SVGAGI (reference sequence). The J segment lost 4 bases and the V segment lost 6 bases, leaving 6 bases of the junction unmatched. The CDR3 covers 16 residues. As DNA, the CDR3 is TGTGCCAGCAGCTCGGGACTAGCGGGGGGCCGAGAGACCCAGTACTTC. Translated, it gives CASSSGLAGGRETQYF.

Only a few counts were recorded for this clonotype. The chain recombines TRBV7-2 with TRBJ1-5; no clear D. V was pared by 4 bases and J by 0 bases, with 7 bases between. From germline, CDR1 is SGHTA and CDR2 FQGNSA. The CDR3 length is 14 residues. In DNA form, the CDR3 reads TGTGCCAGCAGCTCGATGGGTAGCAATCAGCCCCAGCATTTT. Encoded protein: CASSSMGSNQPQHF.

The chain couples TRBV29-1 to TRBJ1-1; D might be TRBD1 (5 bases). Germline CDR1 is SQVTM and CDR2 is ANQGSEA. Trimming removed 7 bases from V and 10 bases from J, with 13 bases in between. CDR3 length equals 10 residues. The DNA of the CDR3 is TGCAGCGGTACCGGGGGAGGAGCTTTCTTT. Its protein product is CSGTGGGAFF.

V usage is TRBV6-1 and J usage is TRBJ2-5; D not certain. Looked up from germline, CDR1 is MNHNS and CDR2 is SASEGT. Trimming shortened V by 4 bases and J by 5 bases, and 5 bases separated the two germline ends. The CDR3 extends over 11 amino acids. CDR3 in DNA: TGTGCCAGCAGTGTCCCGGAGACCCAGTACTTC. Protein sequence: CASSVPETQYF.

This clonotype was observed at least ten times. J is TRBJ2-3 and V is TRBV7-9; D is uncertain. Trimming took 1 base from V and 7 from J, leaving 0 bases between them. CDR3 length equals 10 residues. Germline lookup yields CDR1 SEHNR and CDR2 FQNEAQ (reference sequence). CDR3: CASSLDTQYF. In DNA form, the CDR3 reads TGTGCCAGCAGCTTAGATACGCAGTATTTT.

This clonotype has only a few counts. V usage is TRBV4-1 and J usage is TRBJ1-4; D not certain. This CDR3 is built from 15 residues. V shed 7 bases and J shed 6 bases, with 18 bases lying between them. In germline, CDR1 is MGHRA, CDR2 YSYEKL. The CDR3 DNA reads TGCGCCAGCATGAAAGGGAGGGCTCGGGATGAAAAACTGTTTTTT. This gives the protein CASMKGRARDEKLFF.

The V gene is TRBV15, the J gene TRBJ2-7; no clear D. V was shortened by 3 bases and J by 4 bases, with 7 bases between the two germline ends. Per the germline V gene, CDR1 is LNHNV and CDR2 is YYDKDF (reference sequence). The CDR3 is 12 residues long. The CDR3 here is CATSRVGYEQYF. In DNA, the CDR3 is TGTGCCACCAGCAGGGTTGGATACGAGCAGTACTTC. Combining the CDR3 with reference TRBV15 and TRBJ2-7 gives the whole variable domain DAMVIQNPRYQVTQFGKPVTLSCSQTLNHNVMYWYQQKSSQAPKLLFHYYDKDFNNEADTPDNFQSRRPNTSFCFLDIRSPGLGDTAMYLCATSRVGYEQYFGPGTRLTVT.

The rearrangement joins TRBV5-1 to TRBJ2-3; D possibly uses TRBD1 or TRBD2 (5 bases each). Between the trimmed V and J ends, which lost 1 base and 2 bases, there was a span of 14 bases. This CDR3 spans 16 amino acids. CDR1 and CDR2 from the germline V gene are SGHRS and YFSETQ. In DNA form, the CDR3 reads TGCGCCAGCAGCTTGAGCGGAGACAGATACACAGATACGCAGTATTTT. Protein product: CASSLSGDRYTDTQYF.

This clonotype has only a few counts. This chain uses TRBV19 with TRBJ1-3, with D hard to call. Germline CDR1 is LNHDA and CDR2 is SQIVND (reference sequence). The V end lost 7 bases, the J end lost 0 bases, and 7 bases lay between the germline ends. The CDR3 length is 13 residues. DNA of the CDR3: TGTGCCAGTATAACGCTCTCTGGAAACACCATATATTTT. As protein: CASITLSGNTIYF.